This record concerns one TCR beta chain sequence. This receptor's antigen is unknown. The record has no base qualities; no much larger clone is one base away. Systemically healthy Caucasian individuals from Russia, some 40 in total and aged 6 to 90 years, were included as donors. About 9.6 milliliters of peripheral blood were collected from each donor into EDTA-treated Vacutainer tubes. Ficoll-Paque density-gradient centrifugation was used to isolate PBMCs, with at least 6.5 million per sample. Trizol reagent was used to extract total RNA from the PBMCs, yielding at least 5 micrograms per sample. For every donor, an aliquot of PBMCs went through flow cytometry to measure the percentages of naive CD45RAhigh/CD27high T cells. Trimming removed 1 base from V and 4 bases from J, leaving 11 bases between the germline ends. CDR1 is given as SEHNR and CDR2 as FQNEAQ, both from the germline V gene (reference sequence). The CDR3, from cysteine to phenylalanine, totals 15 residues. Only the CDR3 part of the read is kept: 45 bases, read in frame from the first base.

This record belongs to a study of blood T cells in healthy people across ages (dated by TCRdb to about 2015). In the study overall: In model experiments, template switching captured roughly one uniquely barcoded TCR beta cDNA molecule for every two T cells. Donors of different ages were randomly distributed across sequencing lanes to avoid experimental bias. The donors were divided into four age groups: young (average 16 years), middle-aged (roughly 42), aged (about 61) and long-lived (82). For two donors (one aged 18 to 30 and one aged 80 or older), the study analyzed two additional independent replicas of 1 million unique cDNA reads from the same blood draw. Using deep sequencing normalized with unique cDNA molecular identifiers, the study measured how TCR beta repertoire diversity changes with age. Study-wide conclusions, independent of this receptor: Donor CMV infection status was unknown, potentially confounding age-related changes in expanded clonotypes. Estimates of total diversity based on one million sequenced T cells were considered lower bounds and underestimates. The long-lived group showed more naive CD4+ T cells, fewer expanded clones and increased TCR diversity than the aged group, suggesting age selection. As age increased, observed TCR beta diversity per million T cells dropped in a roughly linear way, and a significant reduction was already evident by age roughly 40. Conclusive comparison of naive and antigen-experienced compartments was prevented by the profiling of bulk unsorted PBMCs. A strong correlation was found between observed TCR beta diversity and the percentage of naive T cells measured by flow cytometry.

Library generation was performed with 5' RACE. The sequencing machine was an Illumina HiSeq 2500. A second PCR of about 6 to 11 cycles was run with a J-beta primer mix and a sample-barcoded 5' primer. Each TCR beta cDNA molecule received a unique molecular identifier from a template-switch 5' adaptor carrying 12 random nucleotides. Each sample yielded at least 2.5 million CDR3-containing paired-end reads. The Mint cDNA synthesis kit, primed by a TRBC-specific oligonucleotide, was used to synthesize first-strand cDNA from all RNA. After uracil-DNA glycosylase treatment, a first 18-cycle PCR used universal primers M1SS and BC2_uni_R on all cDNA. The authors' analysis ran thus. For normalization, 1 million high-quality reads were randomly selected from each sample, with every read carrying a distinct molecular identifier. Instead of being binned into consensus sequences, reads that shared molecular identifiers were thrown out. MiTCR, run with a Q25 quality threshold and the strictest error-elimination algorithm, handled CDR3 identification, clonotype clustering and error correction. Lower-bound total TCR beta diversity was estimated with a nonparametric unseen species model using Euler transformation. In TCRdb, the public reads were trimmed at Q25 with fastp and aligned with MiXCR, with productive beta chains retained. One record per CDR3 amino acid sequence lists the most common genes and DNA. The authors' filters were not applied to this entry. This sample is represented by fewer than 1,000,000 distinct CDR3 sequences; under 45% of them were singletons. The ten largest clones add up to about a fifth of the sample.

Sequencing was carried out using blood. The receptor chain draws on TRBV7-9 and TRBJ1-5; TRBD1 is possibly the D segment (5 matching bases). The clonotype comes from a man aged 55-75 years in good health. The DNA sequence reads TGTGCCAGCAGCTTAGGTGGGGCCCCTAATCAGCCCCAGCATTTT. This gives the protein CASSLGGAPNQPQHF.